Sequencing of this T cell receptor beta chain was carried out in a study of cytomegalovirus exposure and HLA in healthy donors. Whole-study context: When 350 to 500 donors were genotyped, roughly 78% of them were found to fall in the Caucasian-associated ancestry cluster.

PCR involved 60 Vbeta and 13 Jbeta primers. Original processing notes: The count from a later analysis was about 80 million unique TCR beta chains, some 12 million of them shared. TCRdb's table, derived via immunoSEQ multiplex PCR, lists solely in-frame clones and lacks some. D and trimming were read from the DNA, whereas the V and J calls and clone size are those reported in that table. The table lists approximately 76,000 clones, 65% to 75% of them singletons. With V trimmed by 8 bases and J by 3 bases, 8 bases remained unmatched. This CDR3 region has 14 residues. Germline V gene sequence: CDR1 SGHAT, CDR2 FQNNGV. A remark on this clone: The antigen is undetermined.

Study-level results: TCR beta V- and J-gene trimming was later associated with a missense DCLRE1C variant. TCR beta V segments were, for the most part, productive about 87% or about 30% of the time in an earlier analysis.

This TCR came from a woman between 40 and 55 years old in good health and CMV-seropositive. J is TRBJ1-1 and V is TRBV11-2, with 8 positions matching TRBD1. Sequences were obtained from PBMCs. This CDR3 reads CASHSTGAYTEAFF. DNA of the CDR3: TGTGCCAGCCACTCGACAGGGGCGTACACTGAAGCTTTCTTT.